This TCR beta chain was identified in a study of T cell repertoires in cytomegalovirus infection. Turning to the study itself: CMV infection and matching HLA type were both indicated by public TCR beta signatures.

Concerning this clonotype: Its antigen is not identified.

MiXCR, applied by TCRdb to the reads, yields one record per CDR3 protein. Of fewer than 950,000 distinct CDR3 sequences in the sample, over 25% were seen once. CDR1 is LGHNA and CDR2 is YSLEER in the germline V gene. V shed 4 bases and J 2 bases; nucleotides not matched to a gene: 15. The CDR3 runs to 18 residues. The receptor's source is a human donor in good health (CMV status not recorded). Some clones in this sample may be carry-over from other donors' samples. Here the sequenced sample was cultured CD8+ T cells from PBMCs, taken from culture after CMV antigen stimulation. V and J are TRBV4-3 and TRBJ2-3, with 7 bases fitting TRBD2. The CDR3 sequence is CASSLTQGPAGNTDTQYF. The CDR3 DNA sequence: TGCGCCAGCAGCCTAACCCAGGGACCAGCGGGGAACACAGATACGCAGTATTTT.